This TCR beta chain was sequenced during a study of neoadjuvant anti-PD-1 for oral cavity cancer. The wider study: Nivolumab at 3 mg/kg was mostly given biweekly, three to four doses, pre-surgery. Around day 43, patients without progression received a fourth nivolumab dose before surgery.

Two replicates per tumor sample, mostly from roughly 4.9 ug of genomic DNA. Measured with immunoSEQ multiplex PCR; TCRdb has only the in-frame clones, and not every one. The table lists around 12,000 clones, 57% of them singletons. This CDR3 region has 13 residues. V was pared by 5 bases and J by 10 bases, with 17 bases between. From germline, CDR1 is MNHEY and CDR2 SMNVEV (reference sequence). The receptor comes from a person aged 40 to 85 with oral cavity squamous cell carcinoma. The gene calls are TRBV27 and TRBJ1-1; possibly TRBD1 for D (6 bases). The sample was tumor tissue, taken before nivolumab (anti-PD-1) treatment. CDR3 loop: CASSPPDSIVAFF. CDR3 DNA sequence: TGTGCCAGCAGTCCCCCGGACAGTATTGTAGCTTTCTTT.